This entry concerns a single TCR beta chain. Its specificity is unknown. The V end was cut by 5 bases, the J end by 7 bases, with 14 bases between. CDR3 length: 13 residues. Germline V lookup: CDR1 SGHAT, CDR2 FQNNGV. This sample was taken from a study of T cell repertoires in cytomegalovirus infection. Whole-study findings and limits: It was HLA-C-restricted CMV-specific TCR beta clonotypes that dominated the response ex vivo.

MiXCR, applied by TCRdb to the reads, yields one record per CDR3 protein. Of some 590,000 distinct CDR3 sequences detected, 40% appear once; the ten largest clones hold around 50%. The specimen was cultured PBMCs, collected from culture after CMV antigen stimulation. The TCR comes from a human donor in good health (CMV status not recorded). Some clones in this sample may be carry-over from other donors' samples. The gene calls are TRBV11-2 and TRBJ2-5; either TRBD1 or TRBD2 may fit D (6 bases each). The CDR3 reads CASSLSGAGTQYF. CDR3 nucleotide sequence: TGTGCCAGCAGCCTCTCGGGGGCAGGGACCCAGTACTTC. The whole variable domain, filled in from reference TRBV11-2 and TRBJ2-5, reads EAGVAQSPRYKIIEKRQSVAFWCNPISGHATLYWYQQILGQGPKLLIQFQNNGVVDDSQLPKDRFSAERLKGVDSTLKIQPAKLEDSAVYLCASSLSGAGTQYFGPGTRLLVL.